This T cell receptor beta chain stems from a study of blood T cell repertoires in COVID-19. As for the study in general: The cDNA or gDNA used as material had been derived from T cells, B-cell-depleted T cells, or PBMCs.

V shed 2 bases and J 2 bases; nucleotides not matched to a gene: 18. This CDR3 has 21 residues. CDR1 and CDR2 from the germline V gene are SGHVS and FNYEAQ. Original analysis: Reference gene primers were amplified, and this amplification served to estimate nucleated cell counts. TCRdb's copy holds only in-frame clones and misses some; the assay was immunoSEQ multiplex PCR. That table furnishes V, J and clone size, whereas the DNA furnished D and trimming. This table holds 250,000 to 300,000 clones, about 89% found once. The rearrangement uses TRBV7-6 and TRBJ2-1, with 10 bases lining up with TRBD2. Material: peripheral blood. This clonotype was sampled from a woman aged 25 to 39 with COVID-19, enrolled during active disease. CDR3 region: CASSLSNRGTSVVGTYNEQFF. CDR3 bases: TGTGCCAGCAGCTTATCGAACAGGGGGACTAGCGTTGTGGGGACCTACAATGAGCAGTTCTTC.